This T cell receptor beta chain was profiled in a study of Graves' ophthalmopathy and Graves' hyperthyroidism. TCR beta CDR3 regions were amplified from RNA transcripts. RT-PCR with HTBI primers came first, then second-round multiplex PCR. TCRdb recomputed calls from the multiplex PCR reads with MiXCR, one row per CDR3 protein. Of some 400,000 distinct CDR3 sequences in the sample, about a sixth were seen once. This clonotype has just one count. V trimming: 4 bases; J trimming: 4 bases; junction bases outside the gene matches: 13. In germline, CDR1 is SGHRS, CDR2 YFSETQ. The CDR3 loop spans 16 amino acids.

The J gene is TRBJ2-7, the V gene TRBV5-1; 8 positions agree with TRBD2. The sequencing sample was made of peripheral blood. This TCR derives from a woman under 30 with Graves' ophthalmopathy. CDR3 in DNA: TGCGCCAGCAGCCCGGAAACGGGAGGGCTCGTTTACGAGCAGTACTTC. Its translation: CASSPETGGLVYEQYF. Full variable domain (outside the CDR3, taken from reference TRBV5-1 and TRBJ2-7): KAGVTQTPRYLIKTRGQQVTLSCSPISGHRSVSWYQQTPGQGLQFLFEYFSETQRNKGNFPGRFSGRQFSNSRSEMNVSTLELGDSALYLCASSPETGGLVYEQYFGPGTRLTVT.